The 15 T cell receptor beta chains listed next were all sequenced from one sample in a study of blood T cell repertoires in COVID-19. Sequencing used immunoSEQ multiplex PCR; TCRdb keeps in-frame clones, though not all of them. The sample lists more than 65,000 clones; around 84% were seen once. The sequencing sample was made of peripheral blood. All receptors derive from a human donor in a cohort sampled during active COVID-19.

V and J are TRBV7-8 and TRBJ2-3; possible D gene TRBD2, 6 bases. CDR3 length: 15 residues. V lost 3 bases to trimming and J lost 2 bases, with 12 bases between them. Germline V CDR1 and CDR2: SGHVS, FQNEAQ. CDR3 DNA sequence: TGTGCCAGCAGCTTTGGGAGGCGCAACACAGATACGCAGTATTTT. Residues: CASSFGRRNTDTQYF.

The chain is built from TRBV29-1 and TRBJ1-1, with no clear D. This CDR3 contains 13 residues. Trimming removed 3 bases at V and 1 base at J, with 9 bases between. Germline V gives CDR1 SQVTM, CDR2 ANQGSEA. The CDR3 DNA reads as TGCAGCGTTGATTTGGCCCGGAACACTGAAGCTTTCTTT. Translating it yields CSVDLARNTEAFF.

This clone was counted once. V gene TRBV5-1 combines with J gene TRBJ1-1; 7 positions match TRBD1. The V gene end was trimmed by 4 bases and the J gene end by 0 bases; junction bases not matched to a gene: 9. CDR3 size: 16 residues. CDR1 SGHRS and CDR2 YFSETQ come from the germline V gene. CDR3 sequence (DNA): TGCGCCAGCAGCCGGGGACAGAACACTATGAACACTGAAGCTTTCTTT. Its protein product is CASSRGQNTMNTEAFF.

The rearrangement links TRBV9 to TRBJ1-3; D is possibly TRBD1 (5 bases). The CDR3 is 16 residues long. CDR1 is SGDLS and CDR2 is YYNGEE in the germline V gene. V gave up 3 bases and J gave up 7 bases, with 20 bases separating them. CDR3 DNA sequence: TGTGCCAGCAGCGCCGGACCGGGGTCGGAGGGGAACACCATATATTTT. It is translated as CASSAGPGSEGNTIYF.

This rearrangement joins TRBV4-1 to TRBJ2-7, with TRBD1 matching 8 bases. Germline-derived CDR1 and CDR2 are MGHRA and YSYEKL. The V and J ends lost 4 bases and 6 bases, in that order; junction bases with no gene match: 5. The length of the CDR3 is 13 residues. The CDR3 coding sequence is TGCGCCAGCAGCCCCGGAACAGGGGGCGAGCAGTACTTC. Its protein is CASSPGTGGEQYF.

This sequence joins TRBV2 and TRBJ2-3; 12 bases fit TRBD2. CDR3 size: 16 residues. V lost 6 bases to trimming and J lost 0 bases; unmatched junction nucleotides: 4. Germline loops: CDR1 SNHLY, CDR2 FYNNEI. The CDR3 DNA sequence: TGTGCCAGCAGGAGGACTAGCGGGACGAGCACAGATACGCAGTATTTT. It is translated as CASRRTSGTSTDTQYF.

This clone was seen once. The chain has TRBV24-1 and TRBJ2-7, with D possibly matching TRBD1 (5 bases). The CDR3 is 14 amino acids. The V gene lost 3 bases and the J gene lost 5 bases, with 13 bases spanning the gap. The germline V gene has CDR1 KGHDR and CDR2 SFDVKD. Here the CDR3 reads CATSDGRARNEQYF. The CDR3 nucleotides read TGTGCCACCAGTGATGGCAGGGCGCGGAACGAGCAGTACTTC.

The chain recombines TRBV23-1 with TRBJ2-3; weak D call: TRBD1 (6 bases). TRBV23-1 is sorted into the ORF group, with uncertain function. This CDR3 has 17 residues. Trimming took off 0 bases at V and 0 bases at J, with 13 bases between the two ends. The DNA of the CDR3 is TGCGCCAGCAGTCAATCCGGGACACCTTCTAGCACAGATACGCAGTATTTT. Its translation is CASSQSGTPSSTDTQYF.

V gene TRBV5-5 combines with J gene TRBJ1-3; 9 bases agree with TRBD1. There are 14 residues in the CDR3. Germline-derived CDR1 and CDR2 are SGHKS and YYEKEE (reference sequence). The V gene end was trimmed by 4 bases and the J gene end by 4 bases; junction bases not matched to a gene: 3. As DNA, the CDR3 is TGTGCCAGCAGCACAGGGGGCTTAGGAAACACCATATATTTT. Translation gives CASSTGGLGNTIYF.

A note on this clone: Other DNA sequences of this sample code for an identical CDR3. The rearrangement uses TRBV7-8 and TRBJ2-5; D is unclear. This CDR3 has 12 residues. V lost 2 bases and J lost 4, with 5 bases in between. CDR1 and CDR2 (germline): SGHVS, FQNEAQ. CDR3 nucleotides: TGTGCCAGCAGCTTAAGAGGAGAGACCCAGTACTTC. This codes for CASSLRGETQYF.

This clone occurred a few times. The gene calls are TRBV18 and TRBJ2-2, with a possible D match to TRBD2 (5 bases). The germline gives CDR1 KGHSH, CDR2 LQKENI. The length of the CDR3 is 14 residues. The V and J ends lost 3 bases and 7 bases respectively, with 12 bases between them. In DNA, the CDR3 is TGTGCCAGCTCACCCGAGGCTGGAGGCGGGGAGCTGTTTTTT. This translates into CASSPEAGGGELFF. The full variable domain, with the rest looked up from reference TRBV18 and TRBJ2-2, is NAGVMQNPRHLVRRRGQEARLRCSPMKGHSHVYWYRQLPEEGLKFMVYLQKENIIDESGMPKERFSAEFPKEGPSILRIQQVVRGDSAAYFCASSPEAGGGELFFGEGSRLTVL.

This chain joins TRBV11-2 and TRBJ1-1; the D is unclear. V lost 2 bases and J lost 10, with 8 bases in between. The CDR3 is 11 amino acids. In germline, CDR1 is SGHAT, CDR2 FQNNGV. CDR3 DNA: TGTGCCAGCAGCTTATCGGGTCTAGCTTTCTTT. Encoded protein: CASSLSGLAFF.

The J gene is TRBJ1-6, the V gene TRBV30; D unresolved. The CDR3 extends over 14 amino acids. Germline CDR1 reads GTSNPN; CDR2 reads SVGIG (reference sequence). The CDR3 sequence: CAGDWYSFNSPLHF. CDR3 coding DNA: TGTGCGGGAGATTGGTACAGTTTTAATTCACCCCTCCACTTT.

The rearrangement joins TRBV9 to TRBJ2-1, with D unclear. V lost 4 bases and J lost 1, with 12 bases in between. The CDR3 totals 15 residues. The germline gives CDR1 SGDLS, CDR2 YYNGEE. CDR3: CASSPRSGSYNEQFF. DNA of the CDR3: TGTGCCAGCAGCCCACGATCAGGTTCCTACAATGAGCAGTTCTTC.

CDR3 in DNA: TGTGCCAGTAGTATGAGGGGGTCCTATAATTCACCCCTCCACTTT. It specifies CASSMRGSYNSPLHF. The chain employs TRBV19 and TRBJ1-6, with D maybe TRBD1 (6 bases). V was cut by 3 bases and J by 1 base, with 7 bases left in between. This CDR3 region has 15 residues. The germline V gene encodes CDR1 LNHDA and CDR2 SQIVND (reference sequence).